Sequencing of this TCR beta chain was carried out in a study of glioma-infiltrating T cells after dendritic cell vaccination (dated by TCRdb to 2016 to 2018). Background on the whole study: A cohort of approximately 15 glioblastoma patients from Phase I and II dendritic cell vaccination trials was included, of whom 9 were newly diagnosed and 6 had recurrent disease. Patients received autologous tumor lysate-pulsed dendritic cell vaccination between about 2002 and 2012. The vaccine was prepared from monocyte-derived dendritic cells that were cultured for approximately seven days with IL-4 and GM-CSF and then pulsed overnight with autologous tumor lysate. Each patient was given three intradermal dendritic cell vaccine injections, spaced two weeks apart, in the arm below the axilla. Tumor-infiltrating lymphocyte content was quantified and tumor and blood repertoires were compared in dendritic cell-vaccinated glioblastoma patients by deep sequencing of TCR beta CDR3 regions. Survival after dendritic cell vaccination was correlated with TCR sequencing metrics such as TIL content and the overlap between tumor and blood repertoires.

The paper as a whole reports these results and caveats: The response model built on TCR overlap across three groups was characterized as speculative, with prospective validation still needed. TCR clonality showed no direct relationship with survival, which suggests that a diverse polyclonal response may matter. Longer time to progression and overall survival after dendritic cell vaccination were predicted by higher estimated pretreatment TIL content. The cohort was small and heterogeneous, few patients had complete blood and tumor sets, and even fewer had initial-recurrent tumor pairs.

The immunoSEQ assay amplified TCRB CDR3 regions from around 2.1 micrograms of genomic DNA, or from all available DNA when less than that amount was available. Multiplex PCR used 60 forward primers for TCR V beta segments and 13 reverse primers for J beta segments. Synthetic control templates were spiked into each sample at limiting dilution to estimate reads per starting template. Sequencing produced 87 bp reads on the Illumina HiSeq System. The original methods were these. PCR and sequencing errors were removed by merging closely related sequences with a nearest neighbor algorithm. TCR overlap was measured as the percentage of unique tumor TCR beta sequences that were also present in the peripheral blood of the same patient. In its TCRdb copy, this immuneACCESS table keeps in-frame sequences only and misses some clones. Where compared with another copy, unresolved V genes explain less than half of these, and the others have no known cause. V and J calls and clone size are copied from that table; D and trimming were computed from the DNA. This sample lists almost 90,000 clones; roughly four fifths were detected once. The ten top clones hold less than 7% of the sample.

The time point label here, explained by the study, means: after dendritic cell vaccination, including at tumor progression/relapse. Patients were selected on the basis of adequate residual fresh-frozen tumor tissue and more than two years of available survival data. Molecular status otherwise varied across the glioblastoma patients, but none of them carried an isocitrate dehydrogenase mutation. PBMC were collected before vaccination, two weeks after the third vaccination, and at tumor progression if progression occurred. Genomic DNA was extracted with the Qiagen DNeasy Blood extraction Kit. From cysteine to phenylalanine, the CDR3 is 13 amino acids long. Only the CDR3 DNA is retained, 39 bases long and in frame from the first base. From the germline V gene, CDR1 is SQVTM and CDR2 is ANQGSEA. V sheds 4 bases and J sheds 10 bases, leaving 18 bases between their ends. Remarks on this clone: Its antigen is unknown. No base quality values were provided; no much bigger clone lies one nucleotide off.

Sequencing used blood, obtained after dendritic cell vaccination. This clonotype originated in a human donor with glioblastoma. The chain couples TRBV29-1 to TRBJ2-3, with a tentative D gene TRBD1 over 5 matching bases. This receptor carries the CDR3 CSVVQSGKAAQYF. The DNA sequence follows: TGCAGCGTTGTACAGTCAGGGAAGGCTGCGCAGTATTTT.